These 18 T cell receptor beta chains came from one sample sequenced in a study of neoadjuvant anti-PD-1 for oral cavity cancer. Here immunoSEQ multiplex PCR was the method, and the copy in TCRdb shows in-frame clones only, minus some. The repertoire holds roughly 10,000 clones, with 52% as singletons. The sample consisted of tumor tissue, taken before nivolumab (anti-PD-1) treatment. These receptors all come from a person aged 35 to 85 with oral cavity squamous cell carcinoma.

This chain connects TRBV18 to TRBJ2-5, with D maybe TRBD1 (6 bases). This CDR3 is 13 amino acids long. V gave up 5 bases and J gave up 2 bases, with 9 bases separating them. CDR1 KGHSH and CDR2 LQKENI come from the germline V gene. The CDR3 DNA reads as TGTGCCAGCTCAGGGGACATACAAGAGACCCAGTACTTC. It yields the protein CASSGDIQETQYF.

The chain recombines TRBV7-3 with TRBJ2-7, with 8 bases lining up with TRBD1. Germline V gene sequence: CDR1 SGHTA, CDR2 FQGTGA. Unmatched junction bases numbered 8, after V lost 5 bases and J lost 2 bases. The CDR3 length is 15 residues. This CDR3 reads CASSQDRGIPYEQYF. The CDR3 DNA is TGTGCCAGCAGCCAAGACAGGGGTATCCCCTACGAGCAGTACTTC.

This clone has more than one count but fewer than ten. The rearrangement links TRBV5-5 to TRBJ1-6; unclear D gene. Germline CDR1 SGHKS, CDR2 YYEKEE (reference sequence). The CDR3 consists of 15 residues. Trimming stripped 0 bases from V and 14 bases from J, with 18 bases between. The CDR3 DNA reads TGTGCCAGCAGCTTGGCAGTCGGCGAGGCCATGGCCCTCCACTTT. This sequence encodes CASSLAVGEAMALHF.

CDR3 residues: CASSLTGLLMNTEAFF. Written as DNA, the CDR3 is TGTGCCAGCAGCTTGACGGGACTACTCATGAACACTGAAGCTTTCTTT. The chain employs TRBV5-6 and TRBJ1-1, with a possible D match to TRBD1 (5 bases). Between the trimmed V and J ends, which lost 1 base and 0 bases, there was a span of 13 bases. This CDR3 contains 16 residues. Germline V CDR1 and CDR2: SGHDT, YYEEEE.

The chain links TRBV2 to TRBJ2-5, with TRBD1 identical over 10 bases. The CDR3 has 16 amino acids. CDR1 SNHLY and CDR2 FYNNEI come from the germline V gene. Trimming took 6 bases from V and 4 from J; bases not matched to a gene: 11. The DNA for the CDR3 is TGTGCCAGCAGGGAACAGACCGGGACAGGGGTAGAGACCCAGTACTTC. It encodes CASREQTGTGVETQYF.

The chain combines TRBV4-1 with TRBJ1-4; D remains unclear. CDR1 and CDR2 (germline): MGHRA, YSYEKL. V was cut by 1 base and J by 8 bases, with 11 bases left in between. The CDR3 totals 14 residues. Here the CDR3 reads CASSQAPKQEKLFF. Here the CDR3 DNA reads TGCGCCAGCAGCCAAGCCCCAAAACAAGAAAAACTGTTTTTT.

The chain links TRBV4-1 to TRBJ2-7, with D uncertain. V lost 2 bases and J lost 0, with 8 bases in between. CDR3 length: 14 residues. Germline V gives CDR1 MGHRA, CDR2 YSYEKL. CDR3 amino acids: CASSQSDNSYEQYF. The CDR3 region has the DNA TGCGCCAGCAGCCAAAGTGACAACTCCTACGAGCAGTACTTC.

V usage is TRBV19 and J usage is TRBJ2-2, with D possibly called TRBD1 or TRBD2 (6 bases each). The CDR3 totals 14 residues. The germline CDR1 and CDR2 sequences are LNHDA and SQIVND (reference sequence). Between the trimmed V and J ends, which lost 7 bases and 4 bases, there was a span of 13 bases. CDR3 amino acids: CASTGGLGTGELFF. The CDR3 DNA is TGTGCCAGTACTGGGGGGCTGGGCACCGGGGAGCTGTTTTTT.

This chain joins TRBV19 and TRBJ2-3; a weak D match, TRBD2 (7 bases). V shed 3 bases and J shed 3 bases, with 16 bases lying between them. Germline lookup yields CDR1 LNHDA and CDR2 SQIVND (reference sequence). The CDR3 consists of 16 residues. The CDR3: CASSMSGGGLTDTQYF. The CDR3 DNA follows: TGTGCCAGTAGTATGTCGGGGGGCGGTTTGACAGATACGCAGTATTTT. The full variable domain, with the rest looked up from reference TRBV19 and TRBJ2-3, is DGGITQSPKYLFRKEGQNVTLSCEQNLNHDAMYWYRQDPGQGLRLIYYSQIVNDFQKGDIAEGYSVSREKKESFPLTVTSAQKNPTAFYLCASSMSGGGLTDTQYFGPGTRLTVL.

In this sample, this clone turned up once. The V gene is TRBV20-1, the J gene TRBJ2-3; the D gene is possibly TRBD2 (5 bases). Germline-derived CDR1 and CDR2 are DFQATT and SNEGSKA (reference sequence). Trimming removed 8 bases at V and 10 bases at J, with 13 bases between. This CDR3 has 10 amino acids. Here the CDR3 reads CSPQAEAQYF. The CDR3 nucleotides are TGCAGTCCCCAGGCGGAGGCGCAGTATTTT.

This chain links TRBV6-1 with TRBJ1-2; D possibly corresponds to TRBD1 (6 bases). The CDR3 consists of 13 residues. Germline-derived CDR1 and CDR2 are MNHNS and SASEGT. With 5 bases removed from V and 4 bases from J, the gap between germline ends came to 11 bases. The CDR3 sequence: CASSNTGTYGYTF. The CDR3 DNA reads as TGTGCCAGCAGTAACACAGGGACCTATGGCTACACCTTC.

By share, this clone counts as medium-sized. The chain joins TRBV14 to TRBJ2-7, with D uncertain. This CDR3 has 15 residues. Trimming took 0 bases from V and 2 from J, leaving 11 bases between them. CDR1 and CDR2 from the germline V gene are SGHDN and FVKESK. Written as DNA, the CDR3 is TGTGCCAGCAGCCAAGATCGGACCTCAGCCTACGAGCAGTACTTC. This translates into CASSQDRTSAYEQYF.

The chain carries TRBV7-9 and TRBJ2-7; D gene unclear. V was cut by 10 bases and J by 1 base, with 11 bases left in between. Germline V gene sequence: CDR1 SEHNR, CDR2 FQNEAQ (reference sequence). This CDR3 region has 12 residues. The CDR3 region is CAIEWLSYEQYF. In DNA form, the CDR3 reads TGTGCCATCGAATGGTTATCCTACGAGCAGTACTTC.

The count of this clone is one. The chain links TRBV4-1 to TRBJ1-5; D is uncertain. The germline gives CDR1 MGHRA, CDR2 YSYEKL. Trimming stripped 0 bases from V and 4 bases from J, with 7 bases between. CDR3 length: 14 residues. DNA for the CDR3: TGCGCCAGCAGCCAAGATCGAGGGAATCAGCCCCAGCATTTT. Protein sequence: CASSQDRGNQPQHF.

The V gene is TRBV5-8, the J gene TRBJ1-1; D is uncertain. The germline V and J ends were trimmed by 2 bases and 1 base, with 3 bases remaining between them. Germline V gene sequence: CDR1 SGHTS, CDR2 YDEGEE. This CDR3 spans 12 amino acids. CDR3 amino acids: CASSFRNTEAFF. The CDR3 DNA follows: TGTGCCAGCAGCTTCCGGAACACTGAAGCTTTCTTT.

This clone was picked up a small number of times. The V and J genes are TRBV5-1 and TRBJ2-1; the match to TRBD1 covers 7 bases. Germline assignment: CDR1 SGHRS and CDR2 YFSETQ. V shed 6 bases, J shed 4 bases, and the junction held 4 bases outside the gene matches. The CDR3 covers 13 residues. For the CDR3, the DNA is TGCGCCAGCAAAGGGACAGCATACAATGAGCAGTTCTTC. Protein sequence: CASKGTAYNEQFF.

The V call is TRBV10-3, the J call TRBJ1-2; 7 bases fit TRBD1. CDR1 is ENHRY and CDR2 is SYGVKD in the germline V gene. This CDR3 has 14 residues. J gave up 6 bases and V 4 bases, and 8 bases lay outside the gene matches. CDR3: CAISGTGDTNGYTF. CDR3 coding DNA: TGTGCCATCAGTGGAACAGGGGATACTAATGGCTACACCTTC.

This sequence joins TRBV30 and TRBJ1-1; 8 bases agree with TRBD1. The V gene's germline CDR1 is GTSNPN and CDR2 SVGIG (reference sequence). After removal of 5 bases from V and 4 bases from J, the junction contained 9 bases not matched to a gene. The CDR3 covers 14 residues. This CDR3 reads CAWASGGAGTEAFF. The CDR3 DNA sequence: TGTGCCTGGGCGTCAGGGGGCGCGGGCACTGAAGCTTTCTTT.